These 20 T cell receptor beta chains originate from one sample sequenced in a study of long-term antiretroviral therapy in people with HIV. It was version v3.0 of the immunoSEQ assay that was run at survey level. Only in-frame clones appear in the TCRdb table, and some are missing; sequencing was by immunoSEQ multiplex PCR. The data show approximately 19,000 clones, about 89% seen once. The sequenced sample was unsorted PBMCs, obtained approximately 2.6 years after starting antiretroviral therapy. The source of these receptors is a woman in her forties or fifties with HIV.

This chain uses TRBV4-1 with TRBJ2-1, with no clear D. The CDR3 contains 15 residues. Germline V gene lookup returns CDR1 MGHRA and CDR2 YSYEKL. Trimming stripped 0 bases from V and 4 bases from J, with 10 bases between. The CDR3 region has the DNA TGCGCCAGCAGCCAAGATAATAGGATTTACAATGAGCAGTTCTTC. It codes for CASSQDNRIYNEQFF.

The chain joins TRBV2 to TRBJ1-1; D remains unclear. This CDR3 has 13 residues. V lost 4 bases and J 7 bases, leaving 13 bases between the germline ends. Germline CDR1 reads SNHLY; CDR2 reads FYNNEI. The CDR3 DNA reads as TGTGCCAGCAGTGTGGTCGGAGAATTTGAAGCTTTCTTT. The encoded protein is CASSVVGEFEAFF.

The J gene is TRBJ2-2, the V gene TRBV27; D remains ambiguous. CDR1 MNHEY and CDR2 SMNVEV come from the germline V gene (reference sequence). V lost 1 base and J lost 6, with 3 bases in between. The CDR3 extends over 12 amino acids. Written as DNA, the CDR3 is TGTGCCAGCAGTTTATTCTCCGGGGAGCTGTTTTTT. Translated: CASSLFSGELFF.

This chain connects TRBV14 to TRBJ2-5; 8 bases match TRBD2. In germline, CDR1 is SGHDN, CDR2 FVKESK. Unmatched junction bases numbered 3, after V lost 5 bases and J lost 7 bases. The CDR3 is 12 amino acids. This CDR3 is CASSSRGGTQYF. In DNA form, the CDR3 reads TGTGCCAGCAGCTCTCGGGGGGGGACCCAGTACTTC.

The rearrangement links TRBV5-1 to TRBJ1-1; 8 nucleotides agree with TRBD1. Unmatched junction bases numbered 4, after V lost 2 bases and J lost 1 base. This CDR3 contains 15 residues. Germline lookup yields CDR1 SGHRS and CDR2 YFSETQ. The CDR3 is CASSLTTGANTEAFF. DNA for the CDR3: TGCGCCAGCAGCTTAACGACAGGGGCGAACACTGAAGCTTTCTTT.

CDR3 coding DNA: TGTGCCAGCAGCTTAGGGTTAGATGGCTACACCTTC. Translating it yields CASSLGLDGYTF. The chain combines TRBV7-9 with TRBJ1-2; the D is unclear. The V end lost 1 base, the J end lost 6 bases, and 6 bases lay between the germline ends. CDR3 length equals 12 residues. Germline-derived CDR1 and CDR2 are SEHNR and FQNEAQ (reference sequence).

The chain uses TRBV5-1 and TRBJ2-7, with TRBD2 as a possible D gene (5 bases). This CDR3 comprises 13 residues. V lost 4 bases and J 6 bases, leaving 14 bases between the germline ends. The germline CDR1 and CDR2 sequences are SGHRS and YFSETQ. The CDR3 spells CASSVDPEGEQYF. The DNA of the CDR3 is TGCGCCAGCAGCGTGGATCCCGAGGGCGAGCAGTACTTC. Full variable domain (missing parts from reference TRBV5-1 and TRBJ2-7): KAGVTQTPRYLIKTRGQQVTLSCSPISGHRSVSWYQQTPGQGLQFLFEYFSETQRNKGNFPGRFSGRQFSNSRSEMNVSTLELGDSALYLCASSVDPEGEQYFGPGTRLTVT.

This chain links TRBV30 with TRBJ1-3; possible D gene TRBD1, 6 bases. Germline V gene lookup returns CDR1 GTSNPN and CDR2 SVGIG (reference sequence). Between the trimmed V and J ends, which lost 5 bases and 2 bases, there was a span of 13 bases. The CDR3 length is 14 residues. The CDR3 protein is CAWSPGQPGNTIYF. CDR3 bases: TGTGCCTGGTCCCCCGGACAGCCTGGAAACACCATATATTTT.

The rearrangement links TRBV7-2 to TRBJ2-4; 9 nucleotides match TRBD2. Germline assignment: CDR1 SGHTA and CDR2 FQGNSA. The length of the CDR3 is 17 residues. V gave up 5 bases and J gave up 7 bases; unmatched junction bases: 15. The CDR3 protein is CASSPLAGGRAGNIQYF. In nucleotides, the CDR3 is TGTGCCAGCAGCCCATTGGCGGGCGGGAGGGCCGGGAACATTCAGTACTTC.

The chain couples TRBV5-1 to TRBJ2-1, with 8 positions matching TRBD1. The CDR3 runs 15 residues. The junction had 4 bases not matched to a gene; V was cut back by 0 bases and J by 5 bases. From germline, CDR1 is SGHRS and CDR2 YFSETQ. In nucleotides, the CDR3 is TGCGCCAGCAGCTTGGTATACAGGGGGAACAATGAGCAGTTCTTC. Its translation: CASSLVYRGNNEQFF.

This clone has just one count. The chain combines TRBV28 with TRBJ1-2; TRBD1 matches at 9 bases. V lost 10 bases and J lost 5; bases outside the gene matches: 8. Germline CDR1 and CDR2: MDHEN and SYDVKM. The CDR3 is 13 residues long. CDR3 in DNA: TGTGCCACCAACCCCGGGACAGGGTATGGCTACACCTTC. This gives the protein CATNPGTGYGYTF.

This chain connects TRBV18 to TRBJ2-1, with 7 bases matching TRBD2. The CDR3 has 15 residues. V dropped 2 bases and J dropped 0; count of bases not matched to a gene: 1. CDR1 is KGHSH and CDR2 is LQKENI in the germline V gene. CDR3 sequence: CASSPGGVSYNEQFF. CDR3 sequence (DNA): TGTGCCAGCTCACCAGGGGGGGTCTCCTACAATGAGCAGTTCTTC.

V gene TRBV4-1 combines with J gene TRBJ1-5; perhaps TRBD1 as D (5 bases). The CDR3 covers 12 residues. CDR1 and CDR2 (germline): MGHRA, YSYEKL. V was pared by 1 base and J by 11 bases, with 9 bases between. The CDR3 sequence is CASSQVGGTQHF. Here the CDR3 DNA reads TGCGCCAGCAGCCAAGTGGGGGGGACCCAGCATTTT.

This clone was recorded once. J is TRBJ2-7 and V is TRBV20-1; D not certain. V lost 0 bases and J 3 bases, leaving 3 bases between the germline ends. CDR1 is DFQATT, CDR2 SNEGSKA, per germline (reference sequence). CDR3 length: 11 amino acids. CDR3 amino acids: CSARENYEQYF. The CDR3 DNA reads as TGCAGTGCTAGAGAAAACTACGAGCAGTACTTC.

This chain joins TRBV11-2 and TRBJ2-7; TRBD1 matches 12 bases. CDR1 and CDR2 from the germline V gene are SGHAT and FQNNGV. The CDR3 totals 17 residues. With 7 bases clipped from V and 4 bases from J, the junction kept 14 bases outside the gene matches. In DNA, the CDR3 is TGTGCCAGCACAGCTTTAATGGGACAGGGGGCCGAGTACGAGCAGTACTTC. This translates into CASTALMGQGAEYEQYF. Drawing the rest from reference TRBV11-2 and TRBJ2-7, the complete variable domain is EAGVAQSPRYKIIEKRQSVAFWCNPISGHATLYWYQQILGQGPKLLIQFQNNGVVDDSQLPKDRFSAERLKGVDSTLKIQPAKLEDSAVYLCASTALMGQGAEYEQYFGPGTRLTVT.

The gene calls are TRBV9 and TRBJ1-5, with D possibly TRBD1 on 6 matching bases. Per the germline V gene, CDR1 is SGDLS and CDR2 is YYNGEE. Trimming took off 3 bases at V and 4 bases at J, with 11 bases between the two ends. The CDR3 has 14 residues. This CDR3 is CASSASGENQPQHF. CDR3 sequence (DNA): TGTGCCAGCAGCGCATCAGGGGAAAATCAGCCCCAGCATTTT.

The chain is built from TRBV5-5 and TRBJ2-7; D possibly corresponds to TRBD2 (6 bases). Germline CDR1 is SGHKS and CDR2 is YYEKEE (reference sequence). This CDR3 is 14 amino acids long. V lost 1 base and J lost 4, with 12 bases in between. CDR3 sequence (DNA): TGTGCCAGCAGCTTGACCGCGGGGACGTACGAGCAGTACTTC. It is translated as CASSLTAGTYEQYF.

This clone was detected only once. The chain joins TRBV6-6 to TRBJ1-1; D not resolved. The germline CDR1 and CDR2 sequences are MNHNY and SVGAGI (reference sequence). The CDR3 has 14 amino acids. The V end lost 6 bases, the J end lost 4 bases, and 15 bases lay between the germline ends. In DNA, the CDR3 is TGTGCCAGCAGGTTTGGTCGAGGGCCCACTGAAGCTTTCTTT. Translating it yields CASRFGRGPTEAFF.

This chain connects TRBV11-1 to TRBJ2-7; 8 nucleotides align to TRBD2. V shed 2 bases and J 4 bases; nucleotides not matched to a gene: 13. Germline CDR1 SGHAT, CDR2 FQDESV (reference sequence). CDR3 size: 17 residues. CDR3 DNA sequence: TGTGCCAGCAGCTTATCAGTGGGAGCGGGAGATACGTACGAGCAGTACTTC. This codes for CASSLSVGAGDTYEQYF.

The CDR3 reads CASSPRVGIEAFF. CDR3 nucleotides: TGCGCCAGCAGCCCAAGGGTGGGGATTGAAGCTTTCTTT. J is TRBJ1-1 and V is TRBV4-1, with D hard to call. CDR3 length: 13 amino acids. Germline assignment: CDR1 MGHRA and CDR2 YSYEKL. V lost 4 bases, J lost 7 bases, and 13 bases lay in between.